The rows below give T cell receptor beta chains drawn from one sample of a study of CD8 T cells in ankylosing spondylitis. TCRdb re-derived calls from the 5' RACE reads in MiXCR, one entry per CDR3 protein. The sample holds approximately 340,000 distinct CDR3 sequences; approximately 14% are singletons and the top ten take about 1%. The sequenced sample consisted of blood, either unsorted or a sorted T cell fraction (not recorded which). The receptors shown here come from a male donor with ankylosing spondylitis or in good health (not recorded which). CDR3s include the opening cysteine and the closing phenylalanine or tryptophan. Fields, in order: CDR3 protein, CDR3 DNA, D gene, clone size, V gene, J gene. D genes are given only for firm matches. The size of a clone is reported for some rows only, either as once, few or many, or as a class for expanded clones.

CDR3: CASSESVIGPPLEAFF
DNA: TGTGCCAGCAGTGAATCGGTAATTGGGCCACCCCTAGAAGCTTTCTTT
D: .
size: .
V: TRBV25-1
J: TRBJ1-1

CDR3: CSATRGFRGTDKYF
DNA: TGCAGTGCTACCCGAGGATTCCGTGGGACAGATAAGTATTTT
D: TRBD1
size: .
V: TRBV20-1
J: TRBJ2-3

CDR3: CASSQGPPVWGPYEQYF
DNA: TGCGCCAGCAGCCAAGGGCCCCCGGTTTGGGGTCCCTACGAGCAGTACTTC
D: .
size: many
V: TRBV4-1
J: TRBJ2-7

CDR3: CSARLAGATGELFF
DNA: TGCAGCGCGCGACTAGCGGGTGCCACCGGGGAGCTGTTTTTT
D: TRBD2
size: few
V: TRBV29-1
J: TRBJ2-2

CDR3: CASSPPGGAENIQYF
DNA: TGCGCCAGCAGCCCTCCAGGGGGCGCAGAAAACATTCAGTACTTC
D: TRBD1
size: few
V: TRBV5-1
J: TRBJ2-4

CDR3: CASSEASEGGELFF
DNA: TGTGCCAGCAGTGAAGCTAGCGAAGGCGGGGAGCTGTTTTTT
D: .
size: few
V: TRBV2
J: TRBJ2-2

CDR3: CASSSVAGGAKTQYF
DNA: TGTGCCAGCAGTTCCGTAGCGGGAGGGGCGAAGACCCAGTACTTC
D: TRBD2
size: few
V: TRBV6-5
J: TRBJ2-5

CDR3: CASSTRTGGGSSYEQYF
DNA: TGTGCCAGCAGCACCCGGACAGGGGGCGGAAGCTCCTACGAGCAGTACTTC
D: .
size: few
V: TRBV21-1
J: TRBJ2-7

CDR3: CASSPRQAYDSPLHF
DNA: TGTGCCAGCAGCCCCCGACAGGCCTACGACTCACCCCTCCACTTT
D: .
size: few
V: TRBV3-1
J: TRBJ1-6

CDR3: CASSELGGSGANVLTF
DNA: TGTGCCAGCAGTGAATTAGGAGGGTCTGGGGCCAACGTCCTGACTTTC
D: .
size: .
V: TRBV25-1
J: TRBJ2-6

CDR3: CASSQDRTGNQPQHF
DNA: TGTGCCAGCAGCCAAGATAGGACAGGCAATCAGCCCCAGCATTTT
D: .
size: many
V: TRBV4-2
J: TRBJ1-5

CDR3: CASSSERGITNTGELFF
DNA: TGTGCCAGCAGTTCCGAGCGGGGGATAACGAACACCGGGGAGCTGTTTTTT
D: TRBD2
size: few
V: TRBV12-3/TRBV12-4
J: TRBJ2-2

CDR3: CATSREKGTSGYEQYF
DNA: TGTGCCACCAGCAGAGAGAAAGGGACTAGCGGCTACGAGCAGTACTTC
D: TRBD2
size: .
V: TRBV15
J: TRBJ2-7

CDR3: CSAIPRAGHPVF
DNA: TGCAGTGCTATCCCCCGAGCAGGGCACCCGGTTTTT
D: .
size: few
V: TRBV20-1
J: TRBJ2-3

CDR3: CASSQDPLSSYNEQFF
DNA: TGCGCCAGCAGCCAAGATCCCCTGAGCTCCTACAATGAGCAGTTCTTC
D: .
size: few
V: TRBV4-1
J: TRBJ2-1

CDR3: CSVVGQTYEQYF
DNA: TGCAGCGTTGTTGGCCAGACCTACGAGCAGTACTTC
D: .
size: few
V: TRBV29-1
J: TRBJ2-7

CDR3: CASSPDNTDTQYF
DNA: TGTGCCAGCTCACCTGACAACACAGATACGCAGTATTTT
D: .
size: .
V: TRBV18
J: TRBJ2-3

CDR3: CASSLVAGGQYF
DNA: TGTGCCAGCAGTTTGGTCGCGGGAGGGCAGTATTTT
D: TRBD2
size: few
V: TRBV12-3/TRBV12-4
J: TRBJ2-3

CDR3: CASSPAGTGNYGYTF
DNA: TGTGCCAGCAGCCCGGCCGGGACAGGGAACTATGGCTACACCTTC
D: TRBD1
size: few
V: TRBV11-2
J: TRBJ1-2

CDR3: CASSVRDSTDTQYF
DNA: TGTGCCAGCAGCGTTAGGGATAGCACAGATACGCAGTATTTT
D: .
size: few
V: TRBV9
J: TRBJ2-3

CDR3: CASSESGRGAQFYGYTF
DNA: TGTGCCAGCAGTGAATCAGGCAGGGGTGCCCAATTCTATGGCTACACCTTC
D: .
size: few
V: TRBV25-1
J: TRBJ1-2

CDR3: CASSYLPGAGYNEQFF
DNA: TGTGCCAGCAGTTACCTCCCCGGAGCGGGCTACAATGAGCAGTTCTTC
D: .
size: .
V: TRBV6-5
J: TRBJ2-1

CDR3: CASSLGQYYQPQHF
DNA: TGTGCCAGCAGCTTGGGACAGTATTACCAGCCCCAGCATTTT
D: .
size: many
V: TRBV5-6
J: TRBJ1-5

CDR3: CASSLSGQGYNEQFF
DNA: TGCGCCAGCAGCCTCTCGGGACAGGGCTACAATGAGCAGTTCTTC
D: TRBD1
size: few
V: TRBV4-1
J: TRBJ2-1

CDR3: CASRDLDSPNTEAFF
DNA: TGTGCCAGCAGGGATTTAGACAGCCCGAACACTGAAGCTTTCTTT
D: .
size: .
V: TRBV6-2/TRBV6-3
J: TRBJ1-1

CDR3: CASSLRLGPQHF
DNA: TGTGCCAGCAGCTTAAGGTTGGGGCCCCAGCATTTT
D: .
size: many
V: TRBV7-9
J: TRBJ1-5

CDR3: CASSFGTEGEQFF
DNA: TGTGCCAGCAGTTTCGGGACCGAGGGGGAGCAGTTCTTC
D: .
size: many
V: TRBV12-3/TRBV12-4
J: TRBJ2-1

CDR3: CASSPEAQANYGYTF
DNA: TGTGCCAGCAGCCCGGAGGCACAGGCTAACTATGGCTACACCTTC
D: .
size: few
V: TRBV7-2
J: TRBJ1-2

CDR3: CASSESTVLYEQYF
DNA: TGCGCCAGCAGTGAGTCCACAGTCCTCTACGAGCAGTACTTC
D: .
size: .
V: TRBV10-1
J: TRBJ2-7